This T cell receptor (beta chain) emerged from a study of T-cell memory formation after mild COVID-19. Study-level background: The TCR clusters were mostly specific to one donor.

Germline assignment: CDR1 MGHDK and CDR2 SYGVNS. V was clipped by 4 bases and J by 4 bases; unmatched bases: 6. The CDR3 totals 16 residues. The 5'RACE method, run with constant-segment primers, produced TCR alpha and TCR beta cDNA libraries (carrying sample barcodes and UMIs). One entry per CDR3 protein, called by TCRdb with MiXCR from the 5' RACE reads. The data hold hundreds of thousands of distinct CDR3 sequences, with around 22% observed a single time. This clonotype was detected only a few times. The sample consisted of PBMCs or a T cell subset sorted from them (not recorded which). The receptor was derived from an adult woman who had mild COVID-19 (a few samples of this study predate the infection). Cell type and time point are not known. This chain uses TRBV25-1 with TRBJ1-4, with 10 bases lining up with TRBD1. The CDR3 bases are TGTGCCAGCAGTGGCGACAGGGGGCGAAGTAATGAAAAACTGTTTTTT. It is translated as CASSGDRGRSNEKLFF.